This T cell receptor (beta chain) emerged from a study of spatial heterogeneity in lung cancer. Study overall: Raw reads contained each unique TCR and UMI combination more than ten times on average. General study points: Circulating ubiquitous expanded tumor TCRs were observed more frequently at resection than at follow-up.

All TCR cDNA molecules were individually tagged with a unique molecular identifier. MiXCR was run by TCRdb on the 5' RACE reads, yielding one entry per CDR3 protein. The table has 45,000 to 55,000 distinct CDR3 sequences, less than 5.5% seen once. As to time point: sample taken at primary tumor resection. Unsorted whole RNA from tumor, nontumor lung or frozen PBMC underwent sequencing. This clonotype occurred many times. Its antigen is currently unknown. CDR1 is DFQATT and CDR2 is SNEGSKA in the germline V gene (reference sequence). This CDR3 spans 14 amino acids. Trimming removed 0 bases from V and 6 bases from J, with 14 bases in between.

The V and J genes are TRBV20-1 and TRBJ1-2; D is perhaps TRBD1 (5 bases). The sequenced sample was PBMCs, obtained at surgery. This TCR came from a male donor with early-stage non-small cell lung cancer. In DNA, the CDR3 is TGCAGTGCTAGAGATATAAGGGGCGGCGATGGCTACACCTTC. It encodes CSARDIRGGDGYTF.